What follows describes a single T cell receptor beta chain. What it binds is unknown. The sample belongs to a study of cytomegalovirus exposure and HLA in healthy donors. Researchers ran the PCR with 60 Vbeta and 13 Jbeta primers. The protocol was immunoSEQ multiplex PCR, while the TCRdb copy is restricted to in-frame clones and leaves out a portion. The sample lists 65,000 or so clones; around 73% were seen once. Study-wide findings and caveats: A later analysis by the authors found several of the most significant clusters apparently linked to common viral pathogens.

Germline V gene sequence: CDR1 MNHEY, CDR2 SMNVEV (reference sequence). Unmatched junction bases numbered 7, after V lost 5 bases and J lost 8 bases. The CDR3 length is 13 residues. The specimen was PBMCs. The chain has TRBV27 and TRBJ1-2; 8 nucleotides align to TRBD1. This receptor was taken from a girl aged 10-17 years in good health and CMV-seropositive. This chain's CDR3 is CASSIRQGSGYTF. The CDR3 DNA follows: TGTGCCAGCAGTATCCGACAGGGGTCAGGCTACACCTTC.